These 17 T cell receptor beta chains were all obtained from the same sample, sequenced in a study of low-dose radiotherapy and immunotherapy resistance in tumors. Time point denoted: before trial treatment. Covering alpha and beta chains, TRAV- and TRBV-specific primers were used for the first-strand cDNA. The PCR that amplified TCRs ran for around 20 cycles, relying on a constant-region primer and a V-primer adapter. MiXCR, applied by TCRdb to the reads, yields one record per CDR3 protein. The profile shows 65,000 to 95,000 distinct CDR3 sequences, under 20% of them singletons. This specimen was PBMCs, taken before treatment. Every receptor here comes from a male donor with prostate cancer.

This clonotype has ten or more counts. V is TRBV3-1 and J is TRBJ2-1, with TRBD2 matching 8 bases. Germline V lookup: CDR1 LGHDT, CDR2 YNNKEL (reference sequence). V was clipped by 0 bases and J by 0 bases; unmatched bases: 7. CDR3 length: 18 amino acids. The CDR3 bases are TGTGCCAGCAGCCAAGACTCGACTAGCGCGAGCTCCTACAATGAGCAGTTCTTC. Translation gives CASSQDSTSASSYNEQFF.

This clonotype appeared many times. This chain joins TRBV7-2 and TRBJ2-3; D is perhaps TRBD2 (7 bases). With 3 bases removed from V and 6 bases from J, the gap between germline ends came to 13 bases. Germline lookup yields CDR1 SGHTA and CDR2 FQGNSA. The CDR3 runs to 14 residues. The CDR3 is CASSFRGAGDTQYF. DNA of the CDR3: TGTGCCAGCAGCTTCCGGGGGGCAGGGGATACGCAGTATTTT.

This clonotype showed up many times. The rearrangement joins TRBV30 to TRBJ1-2, with TRBD1 matching over 7 bases. The CDR3 spans 12 residues. CDR1 GTSNPN and CDR2 SVGIG come from the germline V gene (reference sequence). V lost 3 bases to trimming and J lost 8 bases; unmatched junction nucleotides: 6. CDR3 nucleotides: TGTGCCTGGAGCACAGGGGTCGGCGGCTACACCTTC. It yields the protein CAWSTGVGGYTF.

This clonotype was recorded many times. The chain joins TRBV10-3 to TRBJ2-6; D tentatively reads TRBD1 or TRBD2 (5 bases each). There are 19 residues in the CDR3. Germline CDR1 ENHRY, CDR2 SYGVKD. The V end lost 10 bases, the J end lost 0 bases, and 25 bases lay between the germline ends. The CDR3 bases are TGTGCCACCCAAGATTATACCGGGACGGCTAGCTCTGGGGCCAACGTCCTGACTTTC. It is translated as CATQDYTGTASSGANVLTF.

This clonotype was seen many times. The chain employs TRBV7-9 and TRBJ1-6; D may be TRBD1 (6 bases). V was shortened by 5 bases and J by 14 bases, with 13 bases between the two germline ends. The CDR3 has 12 residues. The germline gives CDR1 SEHNR, CDR2 FQNEAQ (reference sequence). The CDR3 reads CASSPGEEALHF. The CDR3 nucleotides are TGTGCCAGCAGCCCAGGGGAAGAGGCCCTCCACTTT.

This clonotype showed up many times. The chain combines TRBV20-1 with TRBJ2-1, with D possibly TRBD2 on 6 matching bases. Germline CDR1 and CDR2: DFQATT and SNEGSKA (reference sequence). This CDR3 spans 14 amino acids. Trimming shortened V by 6 bases and J by 4 bases, and 16 bases separated the two germline ends. The CDR3: CSARRAQAYNEQFF. Written as DNA, the CDR3 is TGCAGTGCCAGGAGGGCTCAGGCGTACAATGAGCAGTTCTTC.

This clonotype came up many times. The chain is built from TRBV7-8 and TRBJ1-3; D is undetermined. Germline V gene lookup returns CDR1 SGHVS and CDR2 FQNEAQ. V was shortened by 5 bases and J by 0 bases, with 8 bases between the two germline ends. The CDR3 loop spans 14 amino acids. The CDR3 loop reads CASSPQSSGNTIYF. CDR3 DNA: TGTGCCAGCAGCCCACAGTCCTCTGGAAACACCATATATTTT.

This clonotype was recorded many times. The V call is TRBV21-1, the J call TRBJ2-3; the table's D call, TRBD2, was not checked against the DNA. TRBV21-1 is a pseudogene. This CDR3 is 17 amino acids long. CDR3 sequence: CASSRRTSPTGTDTQYF. As DNA, the CDR3 is TGTGCCAGCAGCAGGAGGACTAGCCCCACGGGAACAGATACGCAGTATTTT.

This clonotype appeared many times. V usage is TRBV5-6 and J usage is TRBJ2-1; D is possibly TRBD2 (6 bases). Germline V gene lookup returns CDR1 SGHDT and CDR2 YYEEEE. The CDR3 totals 15 residues. The germline V and J ends were trimmed by 0 bases and 6 bases, with 13 bases remaining between them. The CDR3 loop reads CASSLGLGGVNEQFF. DNA for the CDR3: TGTGCCAGCAGCTTGGGACTAGGAGGGGTCAATGAGCAGTTCTTC.

This clonotype was counted many times. The CDR3, as DNA: TGTGCCAGCGCCTATACTTTCGACACCGGGGAGCTGTTTTTT. It encodes CASAYTFDTGELFF. The J gene is TRBJ2-2, the V gene TRBV18, with unresolved D. CDR1 KGHSH and CDR2 LQKENI come from the germline V gene. V shed 8 bases and J shed 3 bases, with 13 bases lying between them. This CDR3 spans 14 amino acids.

This sequence joins TRBV28 and TRBJ1-5; the D gene is possibly TRBD1 (6 bases). Germline V gives CDR1 MDHEN, CDR2 SYDVKM. Trimming pared 1 base from V and 7 bases from J, leaving 17 bases between. The CDR3 runs to 16 residues. CDR3 protein: CASSLFSTGRGQPQHF. The CDR3 DNA follows: TGTGCCAGCAGTTTATTTTCCACAGGGAGGGGCCAGCCCCAGCATTTT.

This clonotype has ten or more counts. The chain couples TRBV7-9 to TRBJ2-3; 8 bases are shared with TRBD1. Trimming at V came to 5 bases and at J to 0 bases, leaving 25 bases not matched to a gene. The CDR3 spans 22 residues. Germline values: CDR1 SEHNR, CDR2 FQNEAQ (reference sequence). The CDR3 DNA reads TGTGCCAGCAGCGCCCGACCAGGGGGCGACTCTATGAAACCGTCTAGCACAGATACGCAGTATTTT. This gives the protein CASSARPGGDSMKPSSTDTQYF.

This clonotype was counted many times. The gene calls are TRBV5-1 and TRBJ1-1, with D maybe TRBD1 (5 bases). The CDR3 is made up of 15 amino acids. Germline CDR1 is SGHRS and CDR2 is YFSETQ. With 0 bases removed from V and 6 bases from J, the gap between germline ends came to 15 bases. CDR3 amino acids: CASSLEGRAFAEAFF. In DNA form, the CDR3 reads TGCGCCAGCAGCTTGGAGGGCAGGGCCTTCGCTGAAGCTTTCTTT. The full variable domain, in which reference TRBV5-1 and TRBJ1-1 provide the parts outside the CDR3, is KAGVTQTPRYLIKTRGQQVTLSCSPISGHRSVSWYQQTPGQGLQFLFEYFSETQRNKGNFPGRFSGRQFSNSRSEMNVSTLELGDSALYLCASSLEGRAFAEAFFGQGTRLTVV.

In this sample, this clonotype turned up many times. V and J are TRBV4-3 and TRBJ2-1; 9 bases match TRBD2. After removal of 1 base from V and 5 bases from J, the junction contained 3 bases not matched to a gene. Germline assignment: CDR1 LGHNA and CDR2 YSLEER. The CDR3 is 15 residues long. The CDR3 sequence: CASSQAPSGNNEQFF. DNA for the CDR3: TGCGCCAGCAGCCAAGCACCTAGCGGGAACAATGAGCAGTTCTTC.

This clonotype occurred many times. The chain combines TRBV5-1 with TRBJ2-7, with D possibly matching TRBD2 (5 bases). This CDR3 contains 13 residues. Germline V gene data show CDR1 as SGHRS and CDR2 as YFSETQ. V dropped 4 bases and J dropped 3 bases, with 11 bases sitting between them. The CDR3: CASSRERGYEQYF. Written as DNA, the CDR3 is TGCGCCAGCAGCCGGGAACGGGGCTACGAGCAGTACTTC. The full variable domain, completed using reference TRBV5-1 and TRBJ2-7, is KAGVTQTPRYLIKTRGQQVTLSCSPISGHRSVSWYQQTPGQGLQFLFEYFSETQRNKGNFPGRFSGRQFSNSRSEMNVSTLELGDSALYLCASSRERGYEQYFGPGTRLTVT.

On this clonotype: A much bigger clone sits one base away, suggesting this may be a read error. This sequence joins TRBV6-5 and TRBJ2-3; TRBD2 matches at 11 bases. Germline CDR1 reads MNHEY; CDR2 reads SVGAGI. This CDR3 comprises 18 residues. The CDR3 reads CASSPAASGGMGTDMQYF. CDR3 in DNA: TGTGCCAGCAGCCCGGCGGCTAGCGGGGGGATGGGCACAGATATGCAGTATTTT.

This clonotype was recorded many times. The rearrangement joins TRBV4-1 to TRBJ2-3; 8 bases match TRBD2. Germline lookup yields CDR1 MGHRA and CDR2 YSYEKL. CDR3 length: 15 amino acids. The V and J ends lost 1 base and 3 bases, in that order; junction bases with no gene match: 3. This CDR3 reads CASSQGGGTTDTQYF. CDR3 in DNA: TGCGCCAGCAGCCAAGGCGGGGGGACGACAGATACGCAGTATTTT.